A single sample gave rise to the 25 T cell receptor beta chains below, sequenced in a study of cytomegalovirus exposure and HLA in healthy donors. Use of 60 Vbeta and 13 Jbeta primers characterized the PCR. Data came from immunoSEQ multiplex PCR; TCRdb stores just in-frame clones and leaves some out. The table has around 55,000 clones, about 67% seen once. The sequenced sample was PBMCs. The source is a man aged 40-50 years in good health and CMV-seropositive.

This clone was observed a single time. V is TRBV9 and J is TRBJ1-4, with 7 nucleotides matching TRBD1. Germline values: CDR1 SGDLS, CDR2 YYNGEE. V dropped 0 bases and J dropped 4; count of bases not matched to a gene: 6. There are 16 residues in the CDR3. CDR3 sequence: CASSVGATGLNEKLFF. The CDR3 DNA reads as TGTGCCAGCAGCGTAGGGGCGACAGGGCTTAATGAAAAACTGTTTTTT.

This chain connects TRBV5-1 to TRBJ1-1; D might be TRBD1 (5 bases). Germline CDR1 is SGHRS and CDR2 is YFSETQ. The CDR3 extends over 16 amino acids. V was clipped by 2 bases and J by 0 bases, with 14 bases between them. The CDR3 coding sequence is TGCGCCAGCAGCTTTCAGCAGGGAAGCATGAACACTGAAGCTTTCTTT. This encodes CASSFQQGSMNTEAFF.

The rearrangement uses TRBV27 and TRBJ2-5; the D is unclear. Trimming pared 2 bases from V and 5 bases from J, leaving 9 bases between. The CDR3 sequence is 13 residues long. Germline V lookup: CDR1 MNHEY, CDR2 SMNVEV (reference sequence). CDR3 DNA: TGTGCCAGCAGTTTACCAGGAATGGAGACCCAGTACTTC. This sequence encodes CASSLPGMETQYF.

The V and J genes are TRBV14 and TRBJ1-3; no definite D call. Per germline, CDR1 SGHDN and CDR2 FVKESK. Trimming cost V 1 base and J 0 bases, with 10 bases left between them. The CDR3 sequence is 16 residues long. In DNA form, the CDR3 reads TGTGCCAGCAGCCAAGGTCAAGCCCTCTCTGGAAACACCATATATTTT. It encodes CASSQGQALSGNTIYF.

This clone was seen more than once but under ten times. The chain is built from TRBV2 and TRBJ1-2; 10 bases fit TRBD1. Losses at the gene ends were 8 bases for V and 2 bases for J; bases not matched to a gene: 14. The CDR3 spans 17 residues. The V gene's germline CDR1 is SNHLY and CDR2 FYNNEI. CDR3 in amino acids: CASVLGHLTGGNYGYTF. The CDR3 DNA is TGTGCCAGCGTCCTGGGGCATTTGACAGGGGGCAACTATGGCTACACCTTC.

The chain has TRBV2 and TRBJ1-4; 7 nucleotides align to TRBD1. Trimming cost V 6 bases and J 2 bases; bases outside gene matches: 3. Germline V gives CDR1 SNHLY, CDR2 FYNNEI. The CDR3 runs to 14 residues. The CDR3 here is CASRDRRTNEKLFF. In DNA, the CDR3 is TGTGCCAGCAGGGACAGGCGTACTAATGAAAAACTGTTTTTT.

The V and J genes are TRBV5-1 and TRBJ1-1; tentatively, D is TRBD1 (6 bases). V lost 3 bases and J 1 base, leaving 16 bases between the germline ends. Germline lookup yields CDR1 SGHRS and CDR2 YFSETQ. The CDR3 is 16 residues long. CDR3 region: CASSSIPGHSNTEAFF. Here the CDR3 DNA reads TGCGCCAGCAGCTCTATCCCGGGACATTCGAACACTGAAGCTTTCTTT. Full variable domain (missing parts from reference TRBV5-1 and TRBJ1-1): KAGVTQTPRYLIKTRGQQVTLSCSPISGHRSVSWYQQTPGQGLQFLFEYFSETQRNKGNFPGRFSGRQFSNSRSEMNVSTLELGDSALYLCASSSIPGHSNTEAFFGQGTRLTVV.

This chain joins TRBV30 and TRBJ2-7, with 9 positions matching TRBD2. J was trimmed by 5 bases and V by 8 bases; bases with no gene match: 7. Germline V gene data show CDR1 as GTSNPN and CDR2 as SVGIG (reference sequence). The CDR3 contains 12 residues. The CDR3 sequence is CAAGGPVDEQYF. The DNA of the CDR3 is TGTGCCGCGGGGGGGCCGGTTGACGAGCAGTACTTC.

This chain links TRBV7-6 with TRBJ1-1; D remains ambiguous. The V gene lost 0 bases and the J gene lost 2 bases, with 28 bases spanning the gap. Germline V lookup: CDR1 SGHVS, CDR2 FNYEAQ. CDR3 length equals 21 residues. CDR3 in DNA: TGTGCCAGCAGCTTAGCGCAAAACAGAACTGTTCACCAGATGATAAACACTGAAGCTTTCTTT. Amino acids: CASSLAQNRTVHQMINTEAFF.

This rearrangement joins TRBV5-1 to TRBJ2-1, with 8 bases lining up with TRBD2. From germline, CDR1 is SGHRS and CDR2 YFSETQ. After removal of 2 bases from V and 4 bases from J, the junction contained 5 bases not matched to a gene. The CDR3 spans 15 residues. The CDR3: CASSFLGGEYNEQFF. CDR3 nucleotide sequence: TGCGCCAGCAGCTTCCTCGGGGGGGAATACAATGAGCAGTTCTTC.

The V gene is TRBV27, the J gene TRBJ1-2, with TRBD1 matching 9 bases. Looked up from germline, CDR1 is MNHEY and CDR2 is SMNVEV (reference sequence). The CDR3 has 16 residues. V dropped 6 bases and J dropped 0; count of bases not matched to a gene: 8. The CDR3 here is CASRKDRGLANYGYTF. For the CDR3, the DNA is TGTGCCAGCAGAAAGGACAGGGGACTTGCTAACTATGGCTACACCTTC.

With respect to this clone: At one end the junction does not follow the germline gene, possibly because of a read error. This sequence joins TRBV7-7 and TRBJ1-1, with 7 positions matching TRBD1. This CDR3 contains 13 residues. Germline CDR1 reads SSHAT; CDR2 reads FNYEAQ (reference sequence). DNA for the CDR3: TGTGCTAGCAGTCAGGGGGTCAACACTGAAGCTTTCTTT. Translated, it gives CASSQGVNTEAFF.

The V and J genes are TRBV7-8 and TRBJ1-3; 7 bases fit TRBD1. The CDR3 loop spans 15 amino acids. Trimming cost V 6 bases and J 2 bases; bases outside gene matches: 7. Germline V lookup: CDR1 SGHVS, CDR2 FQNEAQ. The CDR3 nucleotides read TGTGCCAGCAGGTCGAAGGGGACAGCTGGAAACACCATATATTTT. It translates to CASRSKGTAGNTIYF.

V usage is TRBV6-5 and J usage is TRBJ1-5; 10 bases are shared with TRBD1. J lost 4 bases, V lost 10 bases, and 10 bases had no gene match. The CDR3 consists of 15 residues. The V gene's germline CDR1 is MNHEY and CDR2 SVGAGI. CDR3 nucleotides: TGTGCCAACGGCCTGGACAGGGGGAGAAATCAGCCCCAGCATTTT. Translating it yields CANGLDRGRNQPQHF.

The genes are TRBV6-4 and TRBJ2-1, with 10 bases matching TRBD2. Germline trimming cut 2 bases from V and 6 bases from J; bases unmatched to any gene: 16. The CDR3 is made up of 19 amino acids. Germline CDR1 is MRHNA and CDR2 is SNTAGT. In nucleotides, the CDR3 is TGTGCCAGCAGTGACGACGGTAGATCTAGCGGGGGAACAGGCAATGAGCAGTTCTTC. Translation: CASSDDGRSSGGTGNEQFF.

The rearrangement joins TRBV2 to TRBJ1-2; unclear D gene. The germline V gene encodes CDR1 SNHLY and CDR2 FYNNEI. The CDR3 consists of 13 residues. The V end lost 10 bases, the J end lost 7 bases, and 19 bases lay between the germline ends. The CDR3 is CANHGNREGGYTF. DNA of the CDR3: TGTGCCAACCACGGGAACAGAGAGGGTGGCTACACCTTC.

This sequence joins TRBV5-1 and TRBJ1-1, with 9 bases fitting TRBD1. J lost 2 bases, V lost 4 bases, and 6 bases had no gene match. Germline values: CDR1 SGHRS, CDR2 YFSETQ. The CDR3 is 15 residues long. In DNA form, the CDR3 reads TGCGCCAGCAGCCTAAACACAGGGGGCAACACTGAAGCTTTCTTT. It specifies CASSLNTGGNTEAFF. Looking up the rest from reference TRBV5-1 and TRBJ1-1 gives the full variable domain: KAGVTQTPRYLIKTRGQQVTLSCSPISGHRSVSWYQQTPGQGLQFLFEYFSETQRNKGNFPGRFSGRQFSNSRSEMNVSTLELGDSALYLCASSLNTGGNTEAFFGQGTRLTVV.

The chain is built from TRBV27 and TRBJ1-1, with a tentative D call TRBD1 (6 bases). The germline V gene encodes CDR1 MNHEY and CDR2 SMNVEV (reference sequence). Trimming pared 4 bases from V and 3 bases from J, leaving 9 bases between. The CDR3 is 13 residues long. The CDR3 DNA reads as TGTGCCAGCAGTTATCAGGGGTACACTGAAGCTTTCTTT. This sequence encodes CASSYQGYTEAFF.

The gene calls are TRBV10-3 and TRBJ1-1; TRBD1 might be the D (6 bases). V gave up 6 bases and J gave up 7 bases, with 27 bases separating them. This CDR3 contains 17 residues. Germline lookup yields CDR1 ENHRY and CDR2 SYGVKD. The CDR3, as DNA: TGTGCCATCAGCCCACGGGAAGGACGAGACAGGTACCGTGAAGCTTTCTTT. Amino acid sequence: CAISPREGRDRYREAFF.

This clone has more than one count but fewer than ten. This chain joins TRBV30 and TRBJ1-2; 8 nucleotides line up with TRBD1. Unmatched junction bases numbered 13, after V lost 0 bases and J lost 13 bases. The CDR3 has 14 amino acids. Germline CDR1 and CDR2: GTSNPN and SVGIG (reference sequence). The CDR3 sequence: CAWSVSVQGAVPTF. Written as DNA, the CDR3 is TGTGCCTGGAGTGTATCGGTTCAGGGGGCCGTTCCCACCTTC.

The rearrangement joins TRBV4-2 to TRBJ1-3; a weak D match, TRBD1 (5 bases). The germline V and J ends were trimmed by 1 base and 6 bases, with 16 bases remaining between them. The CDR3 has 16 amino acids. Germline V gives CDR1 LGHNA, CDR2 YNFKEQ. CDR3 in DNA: TGTGCCAGCAGCCAAGGGGGGGGTGATTGGGTAAACACCATATATTTT. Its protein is CASSQGGGDWVNTIYF.

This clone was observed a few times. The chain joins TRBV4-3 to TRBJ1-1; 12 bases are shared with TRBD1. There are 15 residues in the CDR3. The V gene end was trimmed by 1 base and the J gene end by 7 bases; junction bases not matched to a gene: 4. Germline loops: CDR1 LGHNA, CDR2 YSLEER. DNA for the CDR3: TGCGCCAGCAGCCAAGGGGACAGGGGGCTTGATGAAGCTTTCTTT. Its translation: CASSQGDRGLDEAFF.

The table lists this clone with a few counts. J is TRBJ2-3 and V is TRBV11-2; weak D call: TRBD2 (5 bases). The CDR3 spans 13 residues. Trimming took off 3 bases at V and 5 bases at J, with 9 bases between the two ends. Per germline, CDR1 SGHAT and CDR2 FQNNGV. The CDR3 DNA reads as TGTGCCAGCAGCTTCTCGGACTTAGATACGCAGTATTTT. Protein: CASSFSDLDTQYF.

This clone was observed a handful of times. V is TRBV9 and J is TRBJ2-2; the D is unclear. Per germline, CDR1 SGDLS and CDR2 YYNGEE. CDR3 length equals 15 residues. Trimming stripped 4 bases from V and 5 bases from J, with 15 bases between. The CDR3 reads CASSPSPTVTGELFF. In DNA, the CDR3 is TGTGCCAGCAGCCCCTCCCCTACCGTAACCGGGGAGCTGTTTTTT. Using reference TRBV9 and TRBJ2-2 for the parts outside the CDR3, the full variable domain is DSGVTQTPKHLITATGQRVTLRCSPRSGDLSVYWYQQSLDQGLQFLIQYYNGEERAKGNILERFSAQQFPDLHSELNLSSLELGDSALYFCASSPSPTVTGELFFGEGSRLTVL.

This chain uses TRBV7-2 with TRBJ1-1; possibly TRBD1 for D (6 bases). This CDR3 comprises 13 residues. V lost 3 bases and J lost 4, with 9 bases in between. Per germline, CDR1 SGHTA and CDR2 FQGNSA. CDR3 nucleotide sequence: TGTGCCAGCAGCTTGGGGGCGCGCACTGAAGCTTTCTTT. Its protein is CASSLGARTEAFF. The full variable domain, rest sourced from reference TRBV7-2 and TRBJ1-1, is GAGVSQSPSNKVTEKGKDVELRCDPISGHTALYWYRQSLGQGLEFLIYFQGNSAPDKSGLPSDRFSAERTGGSVSTLTIQRTQQEDSAVYLCASSLGARTEAFFGQGTRLTVV.